Listed below are T cell receptor beta chains from one sample, sequenced in a study of T cell repertoires in cytomegalovirus infection. Antigens for these TCRs are unknown. TCRdb called the reads again in MiXCR, with one record for every CDR3 protein. Among about 920,000 distinct CDR3 sequences listed, roughly 31% were seen once. The sample was cultured CD8+ T cells from PBMCs, taken from culture after CMV antigen stimulation. Receptors were obtained from a human donor in good health (CMV status not recorded). Some clones in this sample may be carry-over from other donors' samples. Both conserved end residues are part of each CDR3. The D gene is left open where the match is weak. Clone size appears in some rows only: once, few, many, or a class for an expanded clone.

TRBJ1-2	15	.	TRBV19	.	TGTGCCAGTAGCTCCACTTACAGGGTTTTCTATGGCTACACCTTC	CASSSTYRVFYGYTF
TRBJ2-1	16	TRBD1	TRBV5-1	.	TGCGCCAGCAGGCCCCGGACAGGAGACTCCTACAATGAGCAGTTCTTC	CASRPRTGDSYNEQFF
TRBJ2-3	15	TRBD2	TRBV7-6	many	TGTGCCAGCAGCCATAGCGGGGGTGATAGAAATACGCAGTATTTT	CASSHSGGDRNTQYF
TRBJ2-5	13	.	TRBV7-3	many	TGTGCCAGCAGCCAAGATCTACAAGAGACCCAGTACTTC	CASSQDLQETQYF
TRBJ2-2	19	.	TRBV12-3/TRBV12-4	many	TGTGCCAGCAGTTTCCTCAGGGGCCTTCCACAGAAGAACACCGGGGAGCTGTTTTTT	CASSFLRGLPQKNTGELFF
TRBJ2-1	16	.	TRBV27	.	TGTGCCAGCAGTTTCAGTGGGTGGGGGGTTTGGAATGAGCAGTTCTTC	CASSFSGWGVWNEQFF
TRBJ2-5	17	.	TRBV7-9	.	TGTGCCAGCAGCTTAAGGCGAATCGGGGGCCGTCAAGAGACCCAGTACTTC	CASSLRRIGGRQETQYF
TRBJ1-5	13	.	TRBV7-9	many	TGTGCCAGCACTTTAGGGGCAAGGCAGCCCCAGCATTTT	CASTLGARQPQHF
TRBJ2-1	14	.	TRBV12-3/TRBV12-4	few	TGTGCCAGCAGTCCCTTTCGGGGCTACAATGAGCAGTTCTTC	CASSPFRGYNEQFF
TRBJ2-1	18	TRBD2	TRBV2	.	TGTGCCAGCAGTGAAAACGCAAGGCGGGGGGGCCGCCGGAATGAGCAGTTCTTC	CASSENARRGGRRNEQFF
TRBJ2-5	14	.	TRBV28	many	TGTGCCAGCACCCCCGACAGGATCGGGGAGACCCAGTACTTC	CASTPDRIGETQYF
TRBJ2-5	15	.	TRBV5-1	few	TGCGCCAGCAGCGCTTACTCGGGAGCCCAAGAGACCCAGTACTTC	CASSAYSGAQETQYF
TRBJ1-4	17	TRBD1	TRBV4-2	.	TGTGCCAGCAGCCCACCTTCCCCGGGACAGGGCGGTGAAAAACTGTTTTTT	CASSPPSPGQGGEKLFF
TRBJ2-5	13	.	TRBV7-8	many	TGTGCCAGCAGCTCCCGCTTATCGGAGACCCAGTACTTC	CASSSRLSETQYF
TRBJ2-1	16	TRBD1	TRBV9	.	TGTGCCAGCAGCGTTGAGGGGGCCTTATCCTACAATGAGCAGTTCTTC	CASSVEGALSYNEQFF
TRBJ2-1	16	.	TRBV7-8	many	TGTGCCAGCAGCTTTGGACGTACCTACGTTTCCAATGAGCAGTTCTTC	CASSFGRTYVSNEQFF
TRBJ2-1	17	TRBD2	TRBV6-5	.	TGTGCCAGCAGTTACTCCCCACTAGCGGGGGGGTACAATGAGCAGTTCTTC	CASSYSPLAGGYNEQFF
TRBJ1-1	18	TRBD1	TRBV27	few	TGTGCCAGCAGTTTCGGAAATCCGCCCTTACCTGGACAGGGGGGAGCTTTCTTT	CASSFGNPPLPGQGGAFF
TRBJ2-3	18	.	TRBV6-5	.	TGTGCCAGCAGTCCATCACTCCCCGCGAGGAGGGGCACAGATACGCAGTATTTT	CASSPSLPARRGTDTQYF
TRBJ2-7	16	TRBD1	TRBV12-5	many	TGTGCTAGTGGCTCCCCTGGACAGGGAGAACCCTACGAGCAGTACTTC	CASGSPGQGEPYEQYF
TRBJ2-5	15	TRBD1	TRBV27	few	TGTGCCAGCACCCCCGGGACAGGGACCCAAGAGACCCAGTACTTC	CASTPGTGTQETQYF
TRBJ2-7	14	.	TRBV19	many	TGTGCCAGTAGTAAAATCGGACAGTTCTACGAGCAGTACTTC	CASSKIGQFYEQYF
TRBJ2-4	13	.	TRBV7-6	.	TGTGCCAGCAGCTTAGGGGCAGGGAACATTCAGTACTTC	CASSLGAGNIQYF
TRBJ2-5	14	.	TRBV14	.	TGTGCCAGCACAGGGGGACTAGAGGTGGAGACCCAGTACTTC	CASTGGLEVETQYF
TRBJ2-7	14	.	TRBV27	.	TGTGCCAGCAGTGGGGGAGAGCATTCCTACGAGCAGTACTTC	CASSGGEHSYEQYF
TRBJ2-1	15	.	TRBV28	.	TGTGCCAACAGTTTAGACAGCCCCCTCTACAATGAGCAGTTCTTC	CANSLDSPLYNEQFF
TRBJ2-1	13	TRBD2	TRBV4-1	.	TGCGCCTCCGCGGGGCGGGGGAAGGATGAGCAGTTCTTC	CASAGRGKDEQFF
TRBJ1-3	16	.	TRBV20-1	.	TGCAGTGCTATCGATGGGGGGGCGCAGACCGGAAACACCATATATTTT	CSAIDGGAQTGNTIYF
TRBJ1-4	16	.	TRBV2	.	TGTGCCAGCAGTGATATAAGGAGGATTAGGGGTGAAAAACTGTTTTTT	CASSDIRRIRGEKLFF
TRBJ1-1	13	.	TRBV7-9	.	TGTGCCTCAAAAAGGGACAAGAACACTGAAGCTTTCTTT	CASKRDKNTEAFF
TRBJ1-5	15	.	TRBV7-4	.	TGTGCCAGCAGCTTAGGGGACTTCCCCCGTCGGCCCCAGCATTTT	CASSLGDFPRRPQHF